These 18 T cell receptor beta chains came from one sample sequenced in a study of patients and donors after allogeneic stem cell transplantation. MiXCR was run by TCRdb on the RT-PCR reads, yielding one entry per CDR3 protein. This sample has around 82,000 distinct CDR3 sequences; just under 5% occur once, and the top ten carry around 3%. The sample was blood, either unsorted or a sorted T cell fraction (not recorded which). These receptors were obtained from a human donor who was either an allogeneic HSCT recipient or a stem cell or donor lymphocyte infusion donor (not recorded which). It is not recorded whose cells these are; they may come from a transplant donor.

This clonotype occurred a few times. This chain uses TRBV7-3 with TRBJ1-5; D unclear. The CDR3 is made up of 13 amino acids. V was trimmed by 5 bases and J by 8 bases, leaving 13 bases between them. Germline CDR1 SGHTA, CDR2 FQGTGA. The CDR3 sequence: CASSLSLGEPQHF. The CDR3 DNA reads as TGTGCCAGCAGCCTCAGCCTGGGTGAGCCCCAGCATTTT.

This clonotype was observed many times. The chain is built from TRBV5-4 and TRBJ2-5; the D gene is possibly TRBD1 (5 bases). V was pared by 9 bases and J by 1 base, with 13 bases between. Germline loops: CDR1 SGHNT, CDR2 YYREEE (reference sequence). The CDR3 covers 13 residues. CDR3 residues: CATRTQTQETQYF. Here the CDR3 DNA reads TGTGCCACCCGGACACAAACCCAAGAGACCCAGTACTTC.

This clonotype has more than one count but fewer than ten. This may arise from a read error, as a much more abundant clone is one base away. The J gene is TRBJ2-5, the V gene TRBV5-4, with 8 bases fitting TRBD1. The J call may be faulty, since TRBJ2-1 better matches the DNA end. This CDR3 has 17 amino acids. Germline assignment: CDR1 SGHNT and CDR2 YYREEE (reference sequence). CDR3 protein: CASSLRGQGAFLETQFF. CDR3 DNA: TGTGCCAGCAGCTTGCGGGGCCAGGGGGCTTTCTTGGAGACCCAGTTCTTC.

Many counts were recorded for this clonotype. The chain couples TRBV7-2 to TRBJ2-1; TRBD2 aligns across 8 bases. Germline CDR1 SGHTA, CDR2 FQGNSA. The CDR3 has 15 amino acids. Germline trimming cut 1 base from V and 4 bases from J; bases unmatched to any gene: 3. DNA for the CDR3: TGTGCCAGCAGCTTAGGCGGGGGGCGATACAATGAGCAGTTCTTC. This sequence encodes CASSLGGGRYNEQFF.

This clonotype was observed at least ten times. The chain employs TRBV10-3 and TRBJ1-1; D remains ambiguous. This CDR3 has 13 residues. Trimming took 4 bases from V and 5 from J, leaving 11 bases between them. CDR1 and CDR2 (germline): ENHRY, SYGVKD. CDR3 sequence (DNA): TGTGCCATCAGTGGCCGTCTGGGAACTGAAGCTTTCTTT. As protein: CAISGRLGTEAFF.

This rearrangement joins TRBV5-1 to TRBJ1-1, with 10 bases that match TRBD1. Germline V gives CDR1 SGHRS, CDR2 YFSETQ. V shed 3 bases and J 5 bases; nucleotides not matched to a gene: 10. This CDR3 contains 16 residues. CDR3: CASSYTGTGVSTEAFF. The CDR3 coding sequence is TGCGCCAGCAGCTACACCGGGACAGGGGTTAGTACTGAAGCTTTCTTT.

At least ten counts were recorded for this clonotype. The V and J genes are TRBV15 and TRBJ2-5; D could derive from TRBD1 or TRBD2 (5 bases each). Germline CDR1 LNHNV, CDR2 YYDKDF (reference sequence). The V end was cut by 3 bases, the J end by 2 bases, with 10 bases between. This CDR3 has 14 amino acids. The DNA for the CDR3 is TGTGCCACCAGCAGGGGACGGAGACAAGAGACCCAGTACTTC. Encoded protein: CATSRGRRQETQYF.

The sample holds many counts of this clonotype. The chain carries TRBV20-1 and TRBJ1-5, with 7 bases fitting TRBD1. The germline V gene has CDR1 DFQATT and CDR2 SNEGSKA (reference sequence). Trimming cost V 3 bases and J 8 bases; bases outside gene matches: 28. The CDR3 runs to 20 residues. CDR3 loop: CSASPRYRGSPLVDREPQHF. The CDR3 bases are TGCAGTGCTAGTCCTCGGTACAGGGGCTCCCCGTTGGTCGATAGGGAGCCCCAGCATTTT.

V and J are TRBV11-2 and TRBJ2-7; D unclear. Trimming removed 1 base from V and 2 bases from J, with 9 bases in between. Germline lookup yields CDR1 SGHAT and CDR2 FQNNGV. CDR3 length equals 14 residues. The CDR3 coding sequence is TGTGCCAGCAGCTTAGGGGCCGGTGCCTACGAGCAGTACTTC. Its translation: CASSLGAGAYEQYF. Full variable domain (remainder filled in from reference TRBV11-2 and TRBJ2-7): EAGVAQSPRYKIIEKRQSVAFWCNPISGHATLYWYQQILGQGPKLLIQFQNNGVVDDSQLPKDRFSAERLKGVDSTLKIQPAKLEDSAVYLCASSLGAGAYEQYFGPGTRLTVT.

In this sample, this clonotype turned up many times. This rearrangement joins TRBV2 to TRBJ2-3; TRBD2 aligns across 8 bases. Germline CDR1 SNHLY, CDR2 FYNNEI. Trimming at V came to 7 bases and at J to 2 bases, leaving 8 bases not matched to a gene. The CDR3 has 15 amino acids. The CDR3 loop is CASMPLAGYTDTQYF. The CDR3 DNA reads TGTGCCAGCATGCCCCTAGCGGGTTACACAGATACGCAGTATTTT.

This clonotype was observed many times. DNA of the CDR3: TGTGCCAGCAGTCCCAAGGGGGCTGTTGCCCTTTGGGAAAAACTGTTTTTT. Its protein is CASSPKGAVALWEKLFF. The rearrangement joins TRBV6-1 to TRBJ1-4; 7 nucleotides match TRBD1. Losses at the gene ends were 5 bases for V and 8 bases for J; bases not matched to a gene: 17. CDR1 is MNHNS and CDR2 is SASEGT in the germline V gene. The CDR3 consists of 17 residues.

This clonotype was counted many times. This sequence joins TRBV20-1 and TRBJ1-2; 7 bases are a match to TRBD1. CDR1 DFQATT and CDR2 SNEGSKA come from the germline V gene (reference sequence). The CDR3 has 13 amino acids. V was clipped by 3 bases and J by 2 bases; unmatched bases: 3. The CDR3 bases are TGCAGTGCTAGGAAGGGGGCAAACTATGGCTACACCTTC. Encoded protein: CSARKGANYGYTF.

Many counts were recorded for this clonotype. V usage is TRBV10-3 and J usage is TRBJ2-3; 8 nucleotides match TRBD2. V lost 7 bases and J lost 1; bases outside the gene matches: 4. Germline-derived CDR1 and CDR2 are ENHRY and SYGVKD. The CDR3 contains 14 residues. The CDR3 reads CAINSAGGTDTQYF. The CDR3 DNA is TGTGCCATCAATTCAGCGGGGGGCACAGATACGCAGTATTTT.

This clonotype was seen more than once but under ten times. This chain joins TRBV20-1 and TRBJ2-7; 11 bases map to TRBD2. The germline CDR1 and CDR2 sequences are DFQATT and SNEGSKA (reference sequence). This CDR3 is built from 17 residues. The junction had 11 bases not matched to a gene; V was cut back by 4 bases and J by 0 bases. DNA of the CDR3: TGCAGTGCTATTAATGGTAGCGGGAGGGTACGCTCCTACGAGCAGTACTTC. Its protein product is CSAINGSGRVRSYEQYF.

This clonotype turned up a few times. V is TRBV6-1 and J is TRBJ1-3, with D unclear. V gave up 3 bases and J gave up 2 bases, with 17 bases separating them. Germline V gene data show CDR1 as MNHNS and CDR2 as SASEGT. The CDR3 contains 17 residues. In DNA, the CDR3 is TGTGCCAGCAGTGAGGTTCCATTCGGAGGTCCTGGAAACACCATATATTTT. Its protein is CASSEVPFGGPGNTIYF.

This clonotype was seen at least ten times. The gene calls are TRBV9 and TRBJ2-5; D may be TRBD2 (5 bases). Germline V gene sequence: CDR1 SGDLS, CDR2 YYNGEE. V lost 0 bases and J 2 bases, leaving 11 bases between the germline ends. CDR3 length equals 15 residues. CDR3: CASSVAAGVQETQYF. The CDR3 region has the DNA TGTGCCAGCAGCGTAGCTGCGGGTGTACAAGAGACCCAGTACTTC.

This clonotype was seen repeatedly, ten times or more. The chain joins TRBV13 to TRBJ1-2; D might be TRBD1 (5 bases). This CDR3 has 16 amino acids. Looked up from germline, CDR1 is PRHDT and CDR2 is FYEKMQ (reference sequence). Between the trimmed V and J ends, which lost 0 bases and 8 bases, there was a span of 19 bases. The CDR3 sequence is CASSLGPLGPGKGYTF. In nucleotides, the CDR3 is TGTGCCAGCAGCTTAGGCCCATTAGGGCCAGGGAAGGGCTACACCTTC.

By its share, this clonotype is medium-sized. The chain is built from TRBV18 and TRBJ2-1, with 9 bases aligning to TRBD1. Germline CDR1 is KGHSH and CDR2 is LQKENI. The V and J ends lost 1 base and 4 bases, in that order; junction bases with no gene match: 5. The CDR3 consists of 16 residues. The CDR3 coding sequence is TGTGCCAGCTCACCACTTACAGGGGGCCAATACAATGAGCAGTTCTTC. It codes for CASSPLTGGQYNEQFF.